This T cell receptor (beta chain) was profiled in a study of cytomegalovirus exposure and HLA in healthy donors. Study-wide findings and caveats: The HLA-A and HLA-B alleles of most subjects were reportedly predicted accurately from TCR beta sequences.

Germline CDR1 is SQVTM and CDR2 is ANQGSEA. Germline trimming cut 6 bases from V and 3 bases from J; bases unmatched to any gene: 2. This CDR3 has 11 amino acids. The count of this clone is one. The antigen remains undetermined. The PCR made use of 60 Vbeta and 13 Jbeta primers. TCRdb keeps only in-frame clones here, not all; method: immunoSEQ multiplex PCR. The table shows some 100,000 clones, with about 74% occurring only once. The chain joins TRBV29-1 to TRBJ2-7, with TRBD1 matching over 7 bases. The receptor's source is a woman aged 50 to 60 in good health and CMV-seropositive. The specimen was PBMCs. CDR3 DNA: TGCAGCGTGGGACAGAACTACGAGCAGTACTTC. Protein product: CSVGQNYEQYF.